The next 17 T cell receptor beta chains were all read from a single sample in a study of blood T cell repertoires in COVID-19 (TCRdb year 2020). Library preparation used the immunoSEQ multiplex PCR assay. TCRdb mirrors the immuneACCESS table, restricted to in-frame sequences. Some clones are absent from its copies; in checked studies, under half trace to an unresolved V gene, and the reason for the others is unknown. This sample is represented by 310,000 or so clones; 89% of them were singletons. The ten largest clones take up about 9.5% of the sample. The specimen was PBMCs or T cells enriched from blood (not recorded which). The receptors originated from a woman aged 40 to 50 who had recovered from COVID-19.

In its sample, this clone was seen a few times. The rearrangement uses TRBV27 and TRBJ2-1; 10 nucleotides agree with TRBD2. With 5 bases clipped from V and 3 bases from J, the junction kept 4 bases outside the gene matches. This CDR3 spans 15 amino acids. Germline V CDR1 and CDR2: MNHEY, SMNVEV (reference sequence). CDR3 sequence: CASSALAGNYNEQFF. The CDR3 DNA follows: TGTGCCAGCAGTGCACTAGCGGGGAACTACAATGAGCAGTTCTTC.

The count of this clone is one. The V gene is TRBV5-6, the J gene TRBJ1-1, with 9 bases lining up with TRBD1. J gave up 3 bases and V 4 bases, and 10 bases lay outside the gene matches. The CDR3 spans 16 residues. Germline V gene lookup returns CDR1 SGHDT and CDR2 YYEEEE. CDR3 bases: TGTGCCAGCAGCGATGGGACAGGGTACGGGGACACTGAAGCTTTCTTT. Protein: CASSDGTGYGDTEAFF.

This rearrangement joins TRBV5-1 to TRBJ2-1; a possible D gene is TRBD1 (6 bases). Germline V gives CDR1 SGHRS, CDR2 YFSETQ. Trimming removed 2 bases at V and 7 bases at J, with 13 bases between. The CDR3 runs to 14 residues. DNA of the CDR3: TGCGCCAGCAGCTTCGGCCCGCAGGGGAATGAGCAGTTCTTC. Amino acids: CASSFGPQGNEQFF.

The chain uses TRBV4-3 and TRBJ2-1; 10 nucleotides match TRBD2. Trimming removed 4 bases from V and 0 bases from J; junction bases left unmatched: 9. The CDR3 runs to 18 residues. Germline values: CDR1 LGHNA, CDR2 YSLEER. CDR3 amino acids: CASSPRLAGATSYNEQFF. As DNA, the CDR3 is TGCGCCAGCAGCCCCCGACTAGCGGGCGCTACCTCCTACAATGAGCAGTTCTTC.

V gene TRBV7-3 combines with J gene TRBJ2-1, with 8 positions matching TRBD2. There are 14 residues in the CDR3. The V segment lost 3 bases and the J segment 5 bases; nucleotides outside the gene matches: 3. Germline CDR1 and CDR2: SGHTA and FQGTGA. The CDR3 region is CASSFPGGNNEQFF. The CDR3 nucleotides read TGTGCCAGCAGCTTTCCGGGAGGGAACAATGAGCAGTTCTTC. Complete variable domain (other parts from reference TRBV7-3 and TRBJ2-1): GAGVSQTPSNKVTEKGKYVELRCDPISGHTALYWYRQSLGQGPEFLIYFQGTGAADDSGLPNDRFFAVRPEGSVSTLKIQRTERGDSAVYLCASSFPGGNNEQFFGPGTRLTVL.

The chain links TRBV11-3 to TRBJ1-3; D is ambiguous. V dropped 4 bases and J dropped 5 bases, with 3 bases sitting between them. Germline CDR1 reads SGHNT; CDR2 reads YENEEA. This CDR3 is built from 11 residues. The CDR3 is CASSYRNTIYF. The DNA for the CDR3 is TGTGCCAGCAGCTATAGAAACACCATATATTTT.

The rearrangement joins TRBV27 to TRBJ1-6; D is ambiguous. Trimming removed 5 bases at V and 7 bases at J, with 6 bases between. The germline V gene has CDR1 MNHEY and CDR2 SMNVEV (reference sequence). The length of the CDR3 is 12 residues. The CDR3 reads CASSLENSPLHF. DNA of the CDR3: TGTGCCAGCAGTCTTGAGAATTCACCCCTCCACTTT.

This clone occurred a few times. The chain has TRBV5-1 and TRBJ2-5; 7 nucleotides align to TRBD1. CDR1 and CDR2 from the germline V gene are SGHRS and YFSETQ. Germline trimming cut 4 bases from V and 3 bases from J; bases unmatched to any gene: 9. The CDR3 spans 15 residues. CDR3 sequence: CASSGLGTEKETQYF. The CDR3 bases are TGCGCCAGCAGCGGCCTCGGGACAGAAAAAGAGACCCAGTACTTC.

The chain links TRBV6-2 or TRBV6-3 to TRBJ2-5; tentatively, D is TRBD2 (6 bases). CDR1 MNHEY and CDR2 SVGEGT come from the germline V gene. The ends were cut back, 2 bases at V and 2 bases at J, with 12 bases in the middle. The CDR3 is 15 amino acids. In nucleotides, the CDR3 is TGTGCCAGCAGTTACGAACTAGCCCAGCAAGAGACCCAGTACTTC. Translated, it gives CASSYELAQQETQYF.

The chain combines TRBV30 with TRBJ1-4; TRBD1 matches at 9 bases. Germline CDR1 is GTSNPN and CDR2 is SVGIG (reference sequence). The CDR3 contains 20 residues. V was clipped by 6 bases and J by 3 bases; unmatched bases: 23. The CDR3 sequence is CACFLYPTGGDLIPNEKLFF. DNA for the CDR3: TGTGCCTGCTTCTTATACCCGACAGGGGGGGACCTCATCCCTAATGAAAAACTGTTTTTT. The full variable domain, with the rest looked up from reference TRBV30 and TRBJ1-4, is SQTIHQWPATLVQPVGSPLSLECTVEGTSNPNLYWYRQAAGRGLQLLFYSVGIGQISSEVPQNLSASRPQDRQFILSSKKLLLSDSGFYLCACFLYPTGGDLIPNEKLFFGSGTQLSVL.

CDR3 in amino acids: CASSSGVDEQFF. DNA of the CDR3: TGTGCCAGCAGTTCGGGGGTTGATGAGCAGTTCTTC. The chain employs TRBV27 and TRBJ2-1; possibly TRBD2 for D (6 bases). Germline-derived CDR1 and CDR2 are MNHEY and SMNVEV (reference sequence). CDR3 size: 12 residues. V lost 4 bases and J 8 bases, leaving 9 bases between the germline ends.

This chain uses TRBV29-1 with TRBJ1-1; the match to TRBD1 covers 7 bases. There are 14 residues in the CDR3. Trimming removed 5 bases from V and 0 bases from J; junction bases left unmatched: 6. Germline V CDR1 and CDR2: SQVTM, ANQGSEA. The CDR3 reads CSVYKGQLNTEAFF. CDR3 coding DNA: TGCAGCGTTTATAAGGGACAGCTGAACACTGAAGCTTTCTTT. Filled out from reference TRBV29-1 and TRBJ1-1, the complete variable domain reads SAVISQKPSRDICQRGTSLTIQCQVDSQVTMMFWYRQQPGQSLTLIATANQGSEATYESGFVIDKFPISRPNLTFSTLTVSNMSPEDSSIYLCSVYKGQLNTEAFFGQGTRLTVV.

The CDR3 DNA reads as TGTGCCAGTAGTATAAGCGGGGGGAGAAACGAGCAGTACTTC. This encodes CASSISGGRNEQYF. This chain uses TRBV19 with TRBJ2-7; TRBD2 matches at 9 bases. V lost 2 bases to trimming and J lost 5 bases; unmatched junction nucleotides: 4. The CDR3 totals 14 residues. Per germline, CDR1 LNHDA and CDR2 SQIVND (reference sequence).

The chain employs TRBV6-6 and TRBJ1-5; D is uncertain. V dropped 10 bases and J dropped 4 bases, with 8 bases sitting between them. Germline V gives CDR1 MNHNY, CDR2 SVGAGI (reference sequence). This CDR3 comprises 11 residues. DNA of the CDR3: TGTGCCACCGGGAGGAATCAGCCCCAGCATTTT. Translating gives CATGRNQPQHF.

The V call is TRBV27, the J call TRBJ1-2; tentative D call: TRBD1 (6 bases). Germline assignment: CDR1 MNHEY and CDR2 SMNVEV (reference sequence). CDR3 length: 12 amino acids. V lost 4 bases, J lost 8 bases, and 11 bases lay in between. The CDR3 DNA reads TGTGCCAGCAGTTCGGGGGGCCGCGGCTACACCTTC. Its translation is CASSSGGRGYTF.

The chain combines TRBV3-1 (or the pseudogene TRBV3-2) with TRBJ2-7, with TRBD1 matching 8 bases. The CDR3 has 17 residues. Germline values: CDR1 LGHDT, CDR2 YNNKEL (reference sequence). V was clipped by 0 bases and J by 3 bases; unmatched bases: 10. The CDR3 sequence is CASSQEARTGKVYEQYF. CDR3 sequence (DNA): TGTGCCAGCAGCCAAGAAGCCAGGACAGGGAAAGTCTACGAGCAGTACTTC.

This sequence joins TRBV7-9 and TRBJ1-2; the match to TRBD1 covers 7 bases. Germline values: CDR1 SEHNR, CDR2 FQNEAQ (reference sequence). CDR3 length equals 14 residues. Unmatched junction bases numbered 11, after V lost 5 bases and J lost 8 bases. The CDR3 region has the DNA TGTGCCAGCAGCGCCGGGACAGCGAATTGGGGCTACACCTTC. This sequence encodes CASSAGTANWGYTF.